Shown below are 14 T cell receptor beta chains from a single sample sequenced in a study of shared clonotypes between healthy human individuals. Only in-frame clones appear in the TCRdb table, and some are missing; sequencing was by immunoSEQ multiplex PCR. Here the sample spans about 700,000 clones, around 67% being singletons. Specimen: memory CD4+ T cells sorted from blood. Indicated subset: CD45RA-negative fraction. The receptor source for this set is a woman in her 30s in good health.

V is TRBV5-1 and J is TRBJ2-3, with TRBD2 matching over 14 bases. The germline CDR1 and CDR2 sequences are SGHRS and YFSETQ. Losses at the gene ends were 4 bases for V and 3 bases for J; bases not matched to a gene: 4. The CDR3 sequence is 16 residues long. CDR3 sequence reads: CASSGRLAGGTDTQYF. The CDR3 region has the DNA TGCGCCAGCAGCGGGAGACTAGCGGGAGGGACAGATACGCAGTATTTT.

The V and J genes are TRBV28 and TRBJ2-7, with 12 bases aligning to TRBD2. V dropped 2 bases and J dropped 5; count of bases not matched to a gene: 7. Germline V gives CDR1 MDHEN, CDR2 SYDVKM. There are 16 residues in the CDR3. CDR3 residues: CASSLSWTSGIHEQYF. The CDR3 coding sequence is TGTGCCAGCAGTTTAAGTTGGACTAGCGGGATACACGAGCAGTACTTC.

DNA for the CDR3: TGTGCCAGTAGTATAGCCACAATGAGCAATCAGCCCCAGCATTTT. Translated: CASSIATMSNQPQHF. The chain couples TRBV19 to TRBJ1-5; D unclear. The CDR3 totals 15 residues. CDR1 is LNHDA and CDR2 is SQIVND in the germline V gene (reference sequence). The ends were cut back, 1 base at V and 1 base at J, with 8 bases in the middle.

The chain is built from TRBV18 and TRBJ1-3; possible D gene TRBD1, 5 bases. V was cut by 4 bases and J by 7 bases, with 11 bases left in between. Germline CDR1 KGHSH, CDR2 LQKENI. This CDR3 is built from 13 residues. CDR3 sequence: CASSLGQENTIYF. The CDR3 nucleotides read TGTGCCAGCTCACTGGGGCAGGAGAACACCATATATTTT. The full variable domain, rest sourced from reference TRBV18 and TRBJ1-3, is NAGVMQNPRHLVRRRGQEARLRCSPMKGHSHVYWYRQLPEEGLKFMVYLQKENIIDESGMPKERFSAEFPKEGPSILRIQQVVRGDSAAYFCASSLGQENTIYFGEGSWLTVV.

This sequence joins TRBV11-2 and TRBJ2-6; D perhaps matches TRBD2 (6 bases). CDR3 length: 15 residues. From germline, CDR1 is SGHAT and CDR2 FQNNGV. V was cut by 3 bases and J by 0 bases, with 6 bases left in between. CDR3 loop: CASSFGSSGANVLTF. In DNA form, the CDR3 reads TGTGCCAGCAGCTTCGGGAGCTCTGGGGCCAACGTCCTGACTTTC.

This rearrangement joins TRBV5-1 to TRBJ1-1; a weak D match, TRBD1 (6 bases). CDR3 length: 15 residues. Germline values: CDR1 SGHRS, CDR2 YFSETQ. V was cut by 5 bases and J by 5 bases, with 19 bases left in between. The CDR3 here is CASSSIPGVVTEAFF. Written as DNA, the CDR3 is TGCGCCAGCAGTTCGATCCCAGGGGTTGTAACTGAAGCTTTCTTT.

This chain joins TRBV2 and TRBJ2-7, with 8 bases identical to TRBD1. The CDR3 has 15 amino acids. V trimming: 3 bases; J trimming: 3 bases; junction bases outside the gene matches: 7. The germline CDR1 and CDR2 sequences are SNHLY and FYNNEI. The CDR3 coding sequence is TGTGCCAGCAGTGAGGGGGGACAGGAGTTCTACGAGCAGTACTTC. It translates to CASSEGGQEFYEQYF.

The V and J genes are TRBV7-3 and TRBJ1-1; maybe TRBD1 (5 bases). Per the germline V gene, CDR1 is SGHTA and CDR2 is FQGTGA. The CDR3 totals 13 residues. Trimming took off 7 bases at V and 3 bases at J, with 12 bases between the two ends. The CDR3 loop is CASTLGTDTEAFF. The CDR3 DNA is TGTGCCAGCACTCTTGGGACCGACACTGAAGCTTTCTTT.

The rearrangement uses TRBV11-1 and TRBJ2-7; TRBD2 matches at 7 bases. J lost 0 bases, V lost 6 bases, and 5 bases had no gene match. Germline CDR1 reads SGHAT; CDR2 reads FQDESV (reference sequence). The CDR3 consists of 14 residues. The CDR3 reads CASSHQRGSYEQYF. CDR3 coding DNA: TGTGCCAGCAGTCACCAGCGGGGCTCCTACGAGCAGTACTTC.

This sequence joins TRBV19 and TRBJ2-3, with 8 bases identical to TRBD2. The V segment lost 6 bases and the J segment 8 bases; nucleotides outside the gene matches: 16. Germline V lookup: CDR1 LNHDA, CDR2 SQIVND (reference sequence). This CDR3 contains 16 residues. The DNA of the CDR3 is TGTGCCAGTAGACCCACCGGGGTAGCGGGGTTGGTTACGCAGTATTTT. Encoded protein: CASRPTGVAGLVTQYF.

The chain joins TRBV28 to TRBJ2-3; 10 bases agree with TRBD2. The V and J ends lost 11 bases and 4 bases, in that order; junction bases with no gene match: 12. The germline V gene encodes CDR1 MDHEN and CDR2 SYDVKM. This CDR3 region has 15 residues. The chain's CDR3 is CASSGSWWTPDTQYF. The DNA for the CDR3 is TGTGCCTCTAGCGGGAGTTGGTGGACACCAGATACGCAGTATTTT. Filled out from reference TRBV28 and TRBJ2-3, the complete variable domain reads DVKVTQSSRYLVKRTGEKVFLECVQDMDHENMFWYRQDPGLGLRLIYFSYDVKMKEKGDIPEGYSVSREKKERFSLILESASTNQTSMYLCASSGSWWTPDTQYFGPGTRLTVL.

The V and J genes are TRBV5-1 and TRBJ1-2; a weak D match, TRBD1 (5 bases). V lost 7 bases to trimming and J lost 4 bases, with 23 bases between them. CDR1 is SGHRS and CDR2 is YFSETQ in the germline V gene. The CDR3 consists of 16 residues. The CDR3 is CASYGPSRPGVYGYTF. The DNA of the CDR3 is TGCGCCAGCTACGGACCGTCGCGACCGGGGGTCTATGGCTACACCTTC. The whole variable domain, filled in from reference TRBV5-1 and TRBJ1-2, reads KAGVTQTPRYLIKTRGQQVTLSCSPISGHRSVSWYQQTPGQGLQFLFEYFSETQRNKGNFPGRFSGRQFSNSRSEMNVSTLELGDSALYLCASYGPSRPGVYGYTFGSGTRLTVV.

Concerning this clone: A much larger clone lies a single base off, so this may be a read error. The gene calls are TRBV7-2 and TRBJ2-1; 11 nucleotides line up with TRBD2. The trim removed 5 bases at V and 5 bases at J, leaving 5 bases unmatched. CDR3 length: 15 residues. Per the germline V gene, CDR1 is SGHTA and CDR2 is FQGNSA. CDR3 loop: CASSRGLAGNNEQFF. The CDR3 region has the DNA TGTGCCAGCAGCCGAGGACTAGCGGGTAACAATGAGCAGTTCTTC. The full variable domain, in which reference TRBV7-2 and TRBJ2-1 provide the parts outside the CDR3, is GAGVSQSPSNKVTEKGKDVELRCDPISGHTALYWYRQSLGQGLEFLIYFQGNSAPDKSGLPSDRFSAERTGGSVSTLTIQRTQQEDSAVYLCASSRGLAGNNEQFFGPGTRLTVL.

This rearrangement joins TRBV27 to TRBJ1-1; 12 bases fit TRBD1. V was clipped by 5 bases and J by 10 bases; unmatched bases: 8. The CDR3 has 14 amino acids. Germline CDR1 and CDR2: MNHEY and SMNVEV (reference sequence). As DNA, the CDR3 is TGTGCCAGCAGTCGGGGACAGGGGGCCCGGGGAGCTTTCTTT. Translating gives CASSRGQGARGAFF.